The 8 T cell receptor beta chains below come from one sample, sequenced in a study of blood T cells in healthy people across ages (dated by TCRdb to between 2014 and 2016). Receptor libraries were prepared by 5' RACE. This sample was sequenced with an Illumina HiSeq 2500. A second PCR of roughly 6 to 12 cycles was performed with a sample-barcoded 5' primer and a J-beta primer mix. TCRdb applied fastp at Q25 and MiXCR to the public reads, then kept only in-frame beta chains. Every CDR3 protein is listed once, alongside the most common genes and DNA of its rows. The sample table shows roughly 860,000 distinct CDR3 sequences, and roughly 60% are seen once. Clones ranked in the top ten supply about a quarter of the sample. The sequencing input was blood. The origin of the receptors is a man under 40 in good health.

The chain uses TRBV29-1 and TRBJ2-5, with D possibly TRBD1 on 5 matching bases. The CDR3 loop spans 12 amino acids. Germline lookup yields CDR1 SQVTM and CDR2 ANQGSEA. Deletions cut 7 bases from V and 5 bases from J, with 14 bases between. CDR3 loop: CSATRTPETQYF. The CDR3 DNA is TGCAGCGCCACCCGGACACCGGAGACCCAGTACTTC.

The rearrangement links TRBV4-2 to TRBJ2-7; 11 bases are shared with TRBD2. Germline V lookup: CDR1 LGHNA, CDR2 YNFKEQ. The CDR3 loop spans 16 amino acids. V trimming: 1 base; J trimming: 2 bases; junction bases outside the gene matches: 4. The CDR3 reads CASSQGTSGRTYEQYF. For the CDR3, the DNA is TGTGCCAGCAGCCAAGGGACTAGCGGGCGTACCTACGAGCAGTACTTC.

This chain uses TRBV27 with TRBJ1-1; D not certain. Germline V gene sequence: CDR1 MNHEY, CDR2 SMNVEV (reference sequence). The germline V and J ends were trimmed by 2 bases and 1 base, with 8 bases remaining between them. The CDR3 totals 14 residues. In DNA form, the CDR3 reads TGTGCCAGCAGTTTAGGCAAGCGGAACACTGAAGCTTTCTTT. It translates to CASSLGKRNTEAFF.

This clonotype came up a few times. V usage is TRBV27 and J usage is TRBJ1-5, with D perhaps matching TRBD1 (5 bases). Trimming shortened V by 8 bases and J by 7 bases, and 21 bases separated the two germline ends. The CDR3 loop spans 15 amino acids. The germline V gene has CDR1 MNHEY and CDR2 SMNVEV (reference sequence). CDR3 nucleotides: TGTGCCAGCCCCGATACGGGCGGGGGGGGACAGCCCCAGCATTTT. Translating it yields CASPDTGGGGQPQHF.

The J gene is TRBJ2-3, the V gene TRBV9, with TRBD2 matching over 8 bases. Germline CDR1 and CDR2: SGDLS and YYNGEE. Trimming took 0 bases from V and 1 from J; bases not matched to a gene: 13. The CDR3 has 19 amino acids. CDR3 sequence reads: CASSVGRGVGAGGTDTQYF. In nucleotides, the CDR3 is TGTGCCAGCAGCGTAGGGCGCGGTGTGGGAGCGGGGGGCACAGATACGCAGTATTTT.

J is TRBJ2-1 and V is TRBV6-1; TRBD2 is a possible D gene (5 bases). The CDR3 totals 15 residues. Germline CDR1 reads MNHNS; CDR2 reads SASEGT. The V and J ends lost 7 bases and 0 bases respectively, with 13 bases between them. CDR3 sequence reads: CASTQEASSYNEQFF. Here the CDR3 DNA reads TGTGCCAGCACCCAGGAGGCTAGCTCCTACAATGAGCAGTTCTTC.

This clonotype has a handful of counts. The chain combines TRBV29-1 with TRBJ2-1, with 7 bases identical to TRBD2. V trimming: 6 bases; J trimming: 5 bases; junction bases outside the gene matches: 7. CDR1 and CDR2 from the germline V gene are SQVTM and ANQGSEA. This CDR3 is 13 amino acids long. CDR3 in DNA: TGCAGCGTGGGAGCTAGCGGTAACAATGAGCAGTTCTTC. Translating it yields CSVGASGNNEQFF.

This chain uses TRBV6-5 with TRBJ2-4, with D possibly called TRBD1 or TRBD2 (6 bases each). The better agreement between TRBJ2-5 and the DNA end casts doubt on the J call. CDR3 size: 14 residues. CDR1 is MNHEY, CDR2 SVGAGI, per germline. The CDR3 bases are TGTGCCAGCAGTGACGGGGGCAGCCAAGAGACCCAGTACTTC. Translated: CASSDGGSQETQYF.